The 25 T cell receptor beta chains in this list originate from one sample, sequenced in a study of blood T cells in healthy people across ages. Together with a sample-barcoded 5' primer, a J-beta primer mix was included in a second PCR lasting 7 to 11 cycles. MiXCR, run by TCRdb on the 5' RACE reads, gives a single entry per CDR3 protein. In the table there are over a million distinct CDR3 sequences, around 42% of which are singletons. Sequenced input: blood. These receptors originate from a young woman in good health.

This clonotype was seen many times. The CDR3 DNA follows: TGTGCCAGCACCTCCGGGACTAGCGTATTAGCCAAAAACATTCAGTACTTC. This sequence encodes CASTSGTSVLAKNIQYF. This chain connects TRBV12-3 or TRBV12-4 to TRBJ2-4; TRBD2 matches 10 bases. J lost 0 bases, V lost 7 bases, and 9 bases had no gene match. The CDR3 sequence is 17 residues long.

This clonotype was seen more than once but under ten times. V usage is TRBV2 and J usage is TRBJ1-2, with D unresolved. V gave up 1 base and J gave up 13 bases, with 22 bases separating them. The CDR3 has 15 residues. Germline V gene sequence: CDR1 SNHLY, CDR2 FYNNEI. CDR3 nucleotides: TGTGCCAGCAGTGAAGACTCCAGACCTCCCTGGTGGAGCACCTTC. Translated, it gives CASSEDSRPPWWSTF. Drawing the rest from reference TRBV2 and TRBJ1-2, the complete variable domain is EPEVTQTPSHQVTQMGQEVILRCVPISNHLYFYWYRQILGQKVEFLVSFYNNEISEKSEIFDDQFSVERPDGSNFTLKIRSTKLEDSAMYFCASSEDSRPPWWSTFGSGTRLTVV.

The chain's CDR3 is CASTGGSVYEQYF. Here the CDR3 DNA reads TGTGCCAGCACAGGGGGCAGTGTATACGAGCAGTACTTC. The chain employs TRBV2 and TRBJ2-7; the match to TRBD1 covers 8 bases. V was pared by 7 bases and J by 4 bases, with 6 bases of the junction left unmatched. The V gene's germline CDR1 is SNHLY and CDR2 FYNNEI. The CDR3 covers 13 residues.

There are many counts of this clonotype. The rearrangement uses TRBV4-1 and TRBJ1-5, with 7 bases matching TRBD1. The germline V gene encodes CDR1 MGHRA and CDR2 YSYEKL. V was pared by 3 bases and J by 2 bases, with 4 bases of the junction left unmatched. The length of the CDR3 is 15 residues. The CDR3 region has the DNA TGCGCCAGCAGCCAGGTGCAGGGGGGCAATCAGCCCCAGCATTTT. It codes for CASSQVQGGNQPQHF.

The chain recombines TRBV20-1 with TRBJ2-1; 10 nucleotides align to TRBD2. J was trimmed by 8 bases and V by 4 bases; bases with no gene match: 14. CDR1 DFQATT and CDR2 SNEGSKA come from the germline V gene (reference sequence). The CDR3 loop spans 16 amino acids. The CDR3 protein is CSATDLAGGRGDEQFF. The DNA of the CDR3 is TGCAGTGCTACCGATTTAGCGGGAGGTAGGGGGGATGAGCAGTTCTTC.

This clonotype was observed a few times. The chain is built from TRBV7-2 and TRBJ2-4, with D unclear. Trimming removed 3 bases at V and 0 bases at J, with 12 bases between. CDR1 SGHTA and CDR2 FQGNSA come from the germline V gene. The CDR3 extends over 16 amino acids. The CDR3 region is CASSFGPVLAKNIQYF. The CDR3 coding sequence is TGTGCCAGCAGCTTCGGTCCAGTATTAGCCAAAAACATTCAGTACTTC. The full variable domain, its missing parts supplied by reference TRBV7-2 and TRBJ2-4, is GAGVSQSPSNKVTEKGKDVELRCDPISGHTALYWYRQSLGQGLEFLIYFQGNSAPDKSGLPSDRFSAERTGGSVSTLTIQRTQQEDSAVYLCASSFGPVLAKNIQYFGAGTRLSVL.

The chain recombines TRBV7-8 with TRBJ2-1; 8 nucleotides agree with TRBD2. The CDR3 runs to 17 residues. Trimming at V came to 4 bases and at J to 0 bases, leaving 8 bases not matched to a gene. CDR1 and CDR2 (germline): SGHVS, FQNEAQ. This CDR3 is CASSSQSGRASYNEQFF. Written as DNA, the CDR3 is TGTGCCAGCAGCTCCCAGTCCGGGAGGGCCTCCTACAATGAGCAGTTCTTC.

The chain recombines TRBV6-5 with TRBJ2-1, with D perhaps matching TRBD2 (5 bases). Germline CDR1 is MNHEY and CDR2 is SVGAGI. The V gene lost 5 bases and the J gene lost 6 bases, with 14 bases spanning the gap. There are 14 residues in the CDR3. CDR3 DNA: TGTGCCAGCAGTGTCCAGCGGTGGAGCAATGAGCAGTTCTTC. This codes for CASSVQRWSNEQFF.

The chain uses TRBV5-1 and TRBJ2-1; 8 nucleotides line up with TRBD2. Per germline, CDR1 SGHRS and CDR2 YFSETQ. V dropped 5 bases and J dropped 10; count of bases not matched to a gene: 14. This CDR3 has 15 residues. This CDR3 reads CASSLTSGIPGEQFF. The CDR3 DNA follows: TGCGCCAGCAGTCTCACTAGCGGTATACCGGGGGAGCAGTTCTTC.

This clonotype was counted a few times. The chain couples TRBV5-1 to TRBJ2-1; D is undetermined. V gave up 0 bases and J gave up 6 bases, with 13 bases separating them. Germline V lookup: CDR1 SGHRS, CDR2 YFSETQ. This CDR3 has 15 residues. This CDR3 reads CASSLAGFVSNEQFF. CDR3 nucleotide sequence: TGCGCCAGCAGCTTGGCCGGATTTGTGAGCAATGAGCAGTTCTTC.

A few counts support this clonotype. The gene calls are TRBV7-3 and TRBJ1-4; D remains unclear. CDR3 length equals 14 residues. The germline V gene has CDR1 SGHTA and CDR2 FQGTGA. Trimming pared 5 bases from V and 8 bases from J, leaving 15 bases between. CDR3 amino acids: CASSPPRDREKLFF. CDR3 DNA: TGTGCCAGCAGCCCTCCAAGAGACCGGGAAAAACTGTTTTTT. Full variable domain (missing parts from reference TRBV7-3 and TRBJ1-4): GAGVSQTPSNKVTEKGKYVELRCDPISGHTALYWYRQSLGQGPEFLIYFQGTGAADDSGLPNDRFFAVRPEGSVSTLKIQRTERGDSAVYLCASSPPRDREKLFFGSGTQLSVL.

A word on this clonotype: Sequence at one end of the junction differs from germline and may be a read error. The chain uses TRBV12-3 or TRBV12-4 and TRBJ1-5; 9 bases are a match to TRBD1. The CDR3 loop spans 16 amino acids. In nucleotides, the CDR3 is TGTGCCAGCAGCTTAGAGGGGACAGGGTACAATCAGCCCCAGCATTTT. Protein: CASSLEGTGYNQPQHF.

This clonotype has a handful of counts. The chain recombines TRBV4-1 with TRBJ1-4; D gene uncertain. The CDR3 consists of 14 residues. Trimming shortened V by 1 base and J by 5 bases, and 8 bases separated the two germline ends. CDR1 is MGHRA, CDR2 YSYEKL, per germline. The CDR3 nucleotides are TGCGCCAGCAGCCAAGTTTCCGCAAATGAAAAACTGTTTTTT. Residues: CASSQVSANEKLFF.

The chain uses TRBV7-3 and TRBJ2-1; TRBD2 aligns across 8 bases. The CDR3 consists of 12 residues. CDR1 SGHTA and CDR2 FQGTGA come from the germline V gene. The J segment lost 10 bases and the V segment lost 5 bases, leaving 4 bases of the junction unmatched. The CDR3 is CASSPASGEQFF. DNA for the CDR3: TGTGCCAGCAGCCCGGCTAGCGGGGAGCAGTTCTTC.

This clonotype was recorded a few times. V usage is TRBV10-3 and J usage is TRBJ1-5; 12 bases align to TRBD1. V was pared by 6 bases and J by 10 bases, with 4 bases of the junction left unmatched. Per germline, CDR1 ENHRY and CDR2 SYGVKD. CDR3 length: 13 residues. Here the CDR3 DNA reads TGTGCCATCAGGGGGACAGGGGGCGAACCCCAGCATTTT. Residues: CAIRGTGGEPQHF.

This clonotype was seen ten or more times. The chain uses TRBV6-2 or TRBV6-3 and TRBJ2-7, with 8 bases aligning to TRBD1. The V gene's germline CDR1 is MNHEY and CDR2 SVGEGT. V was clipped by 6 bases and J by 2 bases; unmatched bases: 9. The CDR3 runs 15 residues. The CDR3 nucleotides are TGTGCCAGCAGCCCGTACGACAGGGGACCCTACGAGCAGTACTTC. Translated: CASSPYDRGPYEQYF.

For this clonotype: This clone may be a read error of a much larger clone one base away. CDR3 sequence reads: CSVLAGVLDNEQFF. Written as DNA, the CDR3 is TGCAGCGTCCTAGCGGGAGTACTGGACAATGAGCAGTTCTTC. This chain connects TRBV29-1 to TRBJ2-1; 10 positions agree with TRBD2. Germline V gene sequence: CDR1 SQVTM, CDR2 ANQGSEA. Trimming took 6 bases from V and 5 from J; bases not matched to a gene: 7. There are 14 residues in the CDR3.

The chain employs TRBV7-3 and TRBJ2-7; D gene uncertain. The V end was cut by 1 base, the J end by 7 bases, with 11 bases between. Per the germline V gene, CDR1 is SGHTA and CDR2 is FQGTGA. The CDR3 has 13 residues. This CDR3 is CASSLISSNEQYF. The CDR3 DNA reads TGTGCCAGCAGCTTAATCTCTTCCAATGAGCAGTACTTC.

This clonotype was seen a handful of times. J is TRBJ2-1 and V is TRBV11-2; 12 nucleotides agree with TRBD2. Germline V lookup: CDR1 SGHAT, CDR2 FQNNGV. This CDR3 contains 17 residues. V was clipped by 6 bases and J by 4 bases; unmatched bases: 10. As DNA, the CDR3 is TGTGCCAGCAGTTCCAGCCGGACTAGCGGGACATACAATGAGCAGTTCTTC. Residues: CASSSSRTSGTYNEQFF.

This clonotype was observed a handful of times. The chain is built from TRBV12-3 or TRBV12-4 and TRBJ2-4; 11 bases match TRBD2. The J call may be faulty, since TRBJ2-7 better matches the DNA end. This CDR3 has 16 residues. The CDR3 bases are TGTGCCAGCAGTTCTACTAGCGGGGGTGCCTCCTACGAGCAGTACTTC. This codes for CASSSTSGGASYEQYF.

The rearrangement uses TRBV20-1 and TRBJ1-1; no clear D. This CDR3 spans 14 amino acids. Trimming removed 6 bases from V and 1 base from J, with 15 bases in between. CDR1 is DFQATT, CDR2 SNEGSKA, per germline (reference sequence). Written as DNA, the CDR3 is TGCAGTGCCCGTACGTACAGAGCGAACACTGAAGCTTTCTTT. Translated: CSARTYRANTEAFF.

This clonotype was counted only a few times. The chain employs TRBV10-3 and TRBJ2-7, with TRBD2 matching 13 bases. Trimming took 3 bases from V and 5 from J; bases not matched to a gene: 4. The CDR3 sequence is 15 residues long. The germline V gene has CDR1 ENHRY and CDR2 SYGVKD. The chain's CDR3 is CAISDTSGRVNEQYF. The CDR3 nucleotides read TGTGCCATCAGTGACACTAGCGGGAGGGTCAACGAGCAGTACTTC.

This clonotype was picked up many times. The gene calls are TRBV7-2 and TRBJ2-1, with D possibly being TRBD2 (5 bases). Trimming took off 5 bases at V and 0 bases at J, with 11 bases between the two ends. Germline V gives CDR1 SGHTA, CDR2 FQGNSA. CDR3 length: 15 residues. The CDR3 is CASSRGPSSYNEQFF. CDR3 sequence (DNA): TGTGCCAGCAGCCGAGGGCCCTCCTCCTACAATGAGCAGTTCTTC.

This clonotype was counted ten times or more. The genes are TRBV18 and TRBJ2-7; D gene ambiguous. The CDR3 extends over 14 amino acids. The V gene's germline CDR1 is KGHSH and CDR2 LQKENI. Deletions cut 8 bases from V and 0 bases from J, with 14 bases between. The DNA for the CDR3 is TGTGCCAGCAGCCAAGGTCAGAGCTCCTACGAGCAGTACTTC. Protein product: CASSQGQSSYEQYF.

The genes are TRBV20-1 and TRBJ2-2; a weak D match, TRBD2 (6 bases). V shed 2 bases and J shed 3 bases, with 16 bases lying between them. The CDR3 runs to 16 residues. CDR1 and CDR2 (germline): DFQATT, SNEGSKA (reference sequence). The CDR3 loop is CSARPRGKGYTGELFF. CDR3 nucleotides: TGCAGTGCTAGACCCCGGGGGAAAGGTTACACCGGGGAGCTGTTTTTT.